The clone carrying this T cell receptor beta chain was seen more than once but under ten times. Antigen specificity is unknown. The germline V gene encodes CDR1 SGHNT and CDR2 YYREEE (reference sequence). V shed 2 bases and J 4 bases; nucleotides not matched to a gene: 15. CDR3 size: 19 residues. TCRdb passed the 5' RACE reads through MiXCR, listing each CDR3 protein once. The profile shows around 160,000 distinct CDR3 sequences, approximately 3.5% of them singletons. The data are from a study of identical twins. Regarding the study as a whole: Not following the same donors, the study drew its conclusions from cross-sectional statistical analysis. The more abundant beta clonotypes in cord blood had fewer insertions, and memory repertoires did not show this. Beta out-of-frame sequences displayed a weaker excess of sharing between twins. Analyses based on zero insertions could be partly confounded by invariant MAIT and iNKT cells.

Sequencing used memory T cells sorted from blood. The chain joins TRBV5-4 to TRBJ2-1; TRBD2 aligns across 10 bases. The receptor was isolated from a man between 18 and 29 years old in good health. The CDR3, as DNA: TGTGCCAGCAGCTTAATTCTCCGAGGGGCTAGCGGGAGATACAATGAGCAGTTCTTC. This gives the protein CASSLILRGASGRYNEQFF.